This T cell receptor (beta chain) was obtained from a study of a mutant IDH1 vaccine in newly diagnosed glioma. General study points: Evidence of vaccine-induced immune responses was documented in nearly 95% of patients.

Time point denoted: week 23, last vaccination. In the vaccine, a single dose held 300 ug of the mutant IDH1 20-mer peptide, along with topical imiquimod. For this clone: Antigen: not known.

The junction had 4 bases not matched to a gene; V was cut back by 3 bases and J by 6 bases. Germline assignment: CDR1 KGHSH and CDR2 LQKENI. This CDR3 contains 13 residues. The table came from immunoSEQ multiplex PCR; TCRdb's copy has only in-frame clones and leaves some out. This sample has 35,000 to 45,000 clones, with about 79% found just once. The source material was PBMCs, sampled from a glioma patient whose treatment included an IDH1 peptide vaccine. The clonotype originates from a woman in her thirties or forties with glioma. Some clones in this sample may be carry-over from other donors' samples. The chain joins TRBV18 to TRBJ1-1; 7 bases align to TRBD1. The CDR3 DNA reads as TGTGCCAGCTCACCCGCACAGGGGCCTGAAGCTTTCTTT. This codes for CASSPAQGPEAFF.